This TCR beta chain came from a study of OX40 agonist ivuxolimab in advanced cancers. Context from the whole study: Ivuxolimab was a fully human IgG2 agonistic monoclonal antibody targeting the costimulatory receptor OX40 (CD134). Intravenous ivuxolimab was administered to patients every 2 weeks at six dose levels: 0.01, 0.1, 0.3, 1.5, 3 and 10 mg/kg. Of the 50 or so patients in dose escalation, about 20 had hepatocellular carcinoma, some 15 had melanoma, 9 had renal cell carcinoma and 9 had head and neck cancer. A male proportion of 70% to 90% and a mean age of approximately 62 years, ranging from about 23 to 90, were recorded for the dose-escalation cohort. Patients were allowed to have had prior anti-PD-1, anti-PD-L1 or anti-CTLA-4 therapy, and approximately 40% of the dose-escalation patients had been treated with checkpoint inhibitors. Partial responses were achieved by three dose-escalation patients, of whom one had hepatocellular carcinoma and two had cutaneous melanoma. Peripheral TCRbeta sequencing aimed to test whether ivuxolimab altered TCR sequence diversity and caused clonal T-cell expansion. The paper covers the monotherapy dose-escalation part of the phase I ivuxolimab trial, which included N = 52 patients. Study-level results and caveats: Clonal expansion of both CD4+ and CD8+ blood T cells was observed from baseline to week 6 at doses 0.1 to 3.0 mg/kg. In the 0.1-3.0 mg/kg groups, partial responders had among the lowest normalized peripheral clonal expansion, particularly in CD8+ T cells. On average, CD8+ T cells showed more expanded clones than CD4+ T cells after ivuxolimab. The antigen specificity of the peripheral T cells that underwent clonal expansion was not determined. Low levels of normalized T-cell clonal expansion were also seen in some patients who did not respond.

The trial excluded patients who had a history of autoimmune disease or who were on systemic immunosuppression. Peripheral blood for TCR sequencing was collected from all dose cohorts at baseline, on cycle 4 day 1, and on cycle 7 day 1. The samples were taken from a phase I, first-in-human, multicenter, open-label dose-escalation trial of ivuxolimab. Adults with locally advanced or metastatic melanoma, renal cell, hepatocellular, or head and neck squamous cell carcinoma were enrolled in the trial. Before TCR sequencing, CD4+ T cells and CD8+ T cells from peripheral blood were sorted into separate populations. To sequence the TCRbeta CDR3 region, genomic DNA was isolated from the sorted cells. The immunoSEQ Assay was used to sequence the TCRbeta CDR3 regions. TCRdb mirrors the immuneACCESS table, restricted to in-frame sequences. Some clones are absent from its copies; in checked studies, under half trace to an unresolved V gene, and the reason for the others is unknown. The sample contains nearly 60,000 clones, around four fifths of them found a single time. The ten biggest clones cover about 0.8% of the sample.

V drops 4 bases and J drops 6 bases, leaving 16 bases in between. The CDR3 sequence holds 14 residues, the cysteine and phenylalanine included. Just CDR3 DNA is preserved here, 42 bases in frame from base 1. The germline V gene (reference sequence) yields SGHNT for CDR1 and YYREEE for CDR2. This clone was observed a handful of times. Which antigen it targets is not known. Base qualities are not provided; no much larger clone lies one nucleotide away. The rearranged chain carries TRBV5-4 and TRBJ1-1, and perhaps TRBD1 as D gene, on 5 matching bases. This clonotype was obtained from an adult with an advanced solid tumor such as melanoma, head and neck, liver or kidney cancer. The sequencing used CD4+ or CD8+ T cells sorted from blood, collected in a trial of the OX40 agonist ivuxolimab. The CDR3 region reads CASSREVGDPEAFF. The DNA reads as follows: TGTGCCAGCAGCCGCGAAGTGGGGGATCCTGAAGCTTTCTTT. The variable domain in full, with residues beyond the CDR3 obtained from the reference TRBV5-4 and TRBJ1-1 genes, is ETGVTQSPTHLIKTRGQQVTLRCSSQSGHNTVSWYQQALGQGPQFIFQYYREEENGRGNFPPRFSGLQFPNYSSELNVNALELDDSALYLCASSREVGDPEAFFGQGTRLTVV.